Below, 19 T cell receptor beta chains from the same sample are listed, as sequenced in a study of graft-versus-host responses after intestinal transplantation. Their cognate antigens are unknown. Some clones are missing from TCRdb's copy, which holds only in-frame ones; the method was immunoSEQ multiplex PCR. The sample lists approximately 88,000 clones, 90% occurring once. Sample: unstimulated CD4+ T cells sorted from spleen or lymph node cells, taken before intestinal transplant. The receptors here all came from a human donor who received an intestinal transplant.

The chain employs TRBV7-3 and TRBJ2-3, with a weak D call TRBD2 (6 bases). This CDR3 has 12 residues. Trimming removed 3 bases at V and 14 bases at J, with 15 bases between. Germline CDR1 reads SGHTA; CDR2 reads FQGTGA. CDR3 coding DNA: TGTGCCAGCAGCTTGGAGGGCCTTGTGATGTATTTT. Translating it yields CASSLEGLVMYF.

This rearrangement joins TRBV9 to TRBJ2-1; TRBD2 matches 8 bases. Germline CDR1 reads SGDLS; CDR2 reads YYNGEE. V shed 4 bases and J 6 bases; nucleotides not matched to a gene: 6. The CDR3 covers 14 residues. The CDR3, as DNA: TGTGCCAGCAGCCCATGGACTAGCCTCAATGAGCAGTTCTTC. Protein product: CASSPWTSLNEQFF.

This chain links TRBV5-5 with TRBJ1-6; TRBD1 is a possible D gene (5 bases). V lost 6 bases and J 10 bases, leaving 17 bases between the germline ends. CDR3 length equals 14 residues. Germline-derived CDR1 and CDR2 are SGHKS and YYEKEE (reference sequence). The DNA for the CDR3 is TGTGCCAGCAACGGGACTCTCATTTCCTCACCCCTCCACTTT. As protein: CASNGTLISSPLHF.

The gene calls are TRBV2 and TRBJ2-7; D possibly corresponds to TRBD1 (6 bases). Germline V gene lookup returns CDR1 SNHLY and CDR2 FYNNEI. The CDR3 extends over 11 amino acids. Deletions cut 7 bases from V and 11 bases from J, with 15 bases between. The CDR3 loop is CASNTQGVEYF. In DNA form, the CDR3 reads TGTGCCAGCAACACACAGGGTGTGGAGTACTTC.

This clone was seen a handful of times. The J gene is TRBJ1-2, the V gene TRBV5-1; maybe TRBD1 (6 bases). The CDR3 has 13 amino acids. Germline values: CDR1 SGHRS, CDR2 YFSETQ. The V and J ends lost 0 bases and 6 bases respectively, with 9 bases between them. For the CDR3, the DNA is TGCGCCAGCAGCTTGGACCAGGGGCATGGCTACACCTTC. Translation: CASSLDQGHGYTF.

The V call is TRBV7-9, the J call TRBJ2-3; D might be TRBD2 (6 bases). V lost 5 bases, J lost 6 bases, and 15 bases lay in between. Germline loops: CDR1 SEHNR, CDR2 FQNEAQ (reference sequence). The CDR3 runs to 14 residues. The CDR3 loop reads CASSRGTSHDTQYF. The CDR3 DNA sequence: TGTGCCAGCAGCCGCGGGACTTCACATGATACGCAGTATTTT.

The J gene is TRBJ2-1, the V gene TRBV9, with TRBD2 matching 8 bases. After removal of 4 bases from V and 0 bases from J, the junction contained 6 bases not matched to a gene. The CDR3 is 16 residues long. Germline-derived CDR1 and CDR2 are SGDLS and YYNGEE. CDR3 DNA sequence: TGTGCCAGCAGCCCCGGCGGGACTAGCTCCTACAATGAGCAGTTCTTC. Amino acid sequence: CASSPGGTSSYNEQFF.

This rearrangement joins TRBV10-3 to TRBJ1-5; D might be TRBD1 (6 bases). Germline V gives CDR1 ENHRY, CDR2 SYGVKD. The CDR3 is made up of 13 amino acids. With 9 bases removed from V and 7 bases from J, the gap between germline ends came to 16 bases. For the CDR3, the DNA is TGTGCCATATCTGACAGGCTAGAGCAGCCCCAGCATTTT. Translation: CAISDRLEQPQHF.

The chain links TRBV5-1 to TRBJ2-5, with unresolved D. Looked up from germline, CDR1 is SGHRS and CDR2 is YFSETQ. The CDR3 runs 14 residues. With 2 bases removed from V and 2 bases from J, the gap between germline ends came to 10 bases. The CDR3 loop reads CASSFHQVQETQYF. The DNA for the CDR3 is TGCGCCAGCAGCTTTCATCAGGTTCAAGAGACCCAGTACTTC.

The rearrangement uses TRBV5-1 and TRBJ2-2, with D maybe TRBD2 (6 bases). V lost 4 bases and J 4 bases, leaving 14 bases between the germline ends. CDR1 and CDR2 from the germline V gene are SGHRS and YFSETQ. This CDR3 comprises 15 residues. The CDR3 is CASSDYRGTTGELFF. The CDR3 coding sequence is TGCGCCAGCAGCGATTACCGGGGGACCACCGGGGAGCTGTTTTTT.

The V call is TRBV2, the J call TRBJ2-5; D unclear. CDR1 SNHLY and CDR2 FYNNEI come from the germline V gene. With 4 bases removed from V and 7 bases from J, the gap between germline ends came to 10 bases. The CDR3 is made up of 12 amino acids. CDR3 bases: TGTGCCAGCAGTGGACTGGAGAGGACCCAGTACTTC. Protein product: CASSGLERTQYF.

A single count supports this clone. The same CDR3 arises from other DNA sequences in this sample as well. This sequence joins TRBV7-3 and TRBJ2-5, with D perhaps matching TRBD2 (5 bases). CDR3 size: 13 residues. Between the trimmed V and J ends, which lost 5 bases and 5 bases, there was a span of 12 bases. Looked up from germline, CDR1 is SGHTA and CDR2 is FQGTGA. This CDR3 is CASSPGVGETQYF. The CDR3 nucleotides read TGTGCCAGCAGCCCCGGGGTGGGCGAGACCCAGTACTTC.

This sequence joins TRBV5-8 and TRBJ1-2; 8 bases are shared with TRBD1. Germline CDR1 SGHTS, CDR2 YDEGEE. The junction had 7 bases not matched to a gene; V was cut back by 3 bases and J by 0 bases. This CDR3 spans 16 amino acids. CDR3 coding DNA: TGTGCCAGCAGCTACGGGACAGGATCTTCTAACTATGGCTACACCTTC. Protein: CASSYGTGSSNYGYTF.

The V call is TRBV6-1, the J call TRBJ2-3; D call uncertain. The length of the CDR3 is 12 residues. Germline V gene sequence: CDR1 MNHNS, CDR2 SASEGT. V was trimmed by 7 bases and J by 0 bases, leaving 5 bases between them. The chain's CDR3 is CASTTSTDTQYF. The CDR3 DNA sequence: TGTGCCAGCACCACTAGCACAGATACGCAGTATTTT.

The chain is built from TRBV29-1 and TRBJ1-6, with D maybe TRBD1 (5 bases). CDR3 length: 13 amino acids. The V end was cut by 4 bases, the J end by 10 bases, with 14 bases between. Germline V CDR1 and CDR2: SQVTM, ANQGSEA. The CDR3, as DNA: TGCAGCGTTGGAGACAGTTTAATCTCACCCCTCCACTTT. Translated: CSVGDSLISPLHF.

The chain is built from TRBV19 and TRBJ1-3; TRBD1 agrees at 7 bases. The V and J ends lost 7 bases and 7 bases, in that order; junction bases with no gene match: 13. CDR1 and CDR2 from the germline V gene are LNHDA and SQIVND (reference sequence). The length of the CDR3 is 15 residues. The CDR3 DNA follows: TGTGCCAGTACCAAGGGAGACAGGGAAGGGAACACCATATATTTT. Protein: CASTKGDREGNTIYF.

This chain links TRBV9 with TRBJ2-3; D is uncertain. The CDR3 has 13 amino acids. V was trimmed by 0 bases and J by 3 bases, leaving 5 bases between them. Germline V gene data show CDR1 as SGDLS and CDR2 as YYNGEE. CDR3 nucleotide sequence: TGTGCCAGCAGCGTAGGGCAGACAGATACGCAGTATTTT. Amino acids: CASSVGQTDTQYF.

V is TRBV6-1 and J is TRBJ2-7; D unclear. Trimming removed 5 bases at V and 3 bases at J, with 11 bases between. CDR1 is MNHNS, CDR2 SASEGT, per germline. This CDR3 comprises 13 residues. CDR3 sequence reads: CASSYIDNYEQYF. The DNA of the CDR3 is TGTGCCAGCAGTTATATAGACAACTACGAGCAGTACTTC.

V is TRBV7-2 and J is TRBJ2-3; TRBD2 might be the D (5 bases). V was pared by 1 base and J by 5 bases, with 13 bases between. CDR3 length: 15 amino acids. CDR1 and CDR2 from the germline V gene are SGHTA and FQGNSA. CDR3 amino acids: CASSLDASRGDTQYF. The CDR3 DNA is TGTGCCAGCAGCTTAGATGCTAGCCGGGGAGATACGCAGTATTTT. Combining the CDR3 with reference TRBV7-2 and TRBJ2-3 gives the whole variable domain GAGVSQSPSNKVTEKGKDVELRCDPISGHTALYWYRQSLGQGLEFLIYFQGNSAPDKSGLPSDRFSAERTGGSVSTLTIQRTQQEDSAVYLCASSLDASRGDTQYFGPGTRLTVL.